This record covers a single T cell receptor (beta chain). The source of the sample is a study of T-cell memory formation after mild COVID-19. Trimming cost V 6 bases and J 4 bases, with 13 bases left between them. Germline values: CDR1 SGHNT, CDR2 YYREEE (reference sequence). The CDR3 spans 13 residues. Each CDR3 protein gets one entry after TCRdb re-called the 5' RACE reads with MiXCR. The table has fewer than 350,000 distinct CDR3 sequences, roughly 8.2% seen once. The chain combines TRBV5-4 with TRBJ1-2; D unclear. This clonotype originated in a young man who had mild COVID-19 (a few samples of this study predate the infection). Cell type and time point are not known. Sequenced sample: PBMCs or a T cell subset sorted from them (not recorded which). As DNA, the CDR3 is TGTGCCAGCAATTTGGACGGTACCTATGGCTACACCTTC. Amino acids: CASNLDGTYGYTF.